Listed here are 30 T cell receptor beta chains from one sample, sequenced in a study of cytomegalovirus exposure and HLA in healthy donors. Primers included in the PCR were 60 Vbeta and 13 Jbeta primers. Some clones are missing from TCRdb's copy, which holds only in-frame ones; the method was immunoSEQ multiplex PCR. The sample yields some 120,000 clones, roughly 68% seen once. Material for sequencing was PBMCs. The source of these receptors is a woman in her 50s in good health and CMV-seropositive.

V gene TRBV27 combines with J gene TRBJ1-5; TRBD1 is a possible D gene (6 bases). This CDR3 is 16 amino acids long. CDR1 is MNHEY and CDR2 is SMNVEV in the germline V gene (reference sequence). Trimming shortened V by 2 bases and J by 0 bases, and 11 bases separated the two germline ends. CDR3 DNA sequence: TGTGCCAGCAGTTTACAAGGACAGACTAGCAATCAGCCCCAGCATTTT. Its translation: CASSLQGQTSNQPQHF.

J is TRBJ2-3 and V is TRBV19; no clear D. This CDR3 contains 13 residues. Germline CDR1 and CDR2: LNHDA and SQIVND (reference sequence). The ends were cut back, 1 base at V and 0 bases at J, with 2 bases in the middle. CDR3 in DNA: TGTGCCAGTAGTATAGCTAGCACAGATACGCAGTATTTT. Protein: CASSIASTDTQYF.

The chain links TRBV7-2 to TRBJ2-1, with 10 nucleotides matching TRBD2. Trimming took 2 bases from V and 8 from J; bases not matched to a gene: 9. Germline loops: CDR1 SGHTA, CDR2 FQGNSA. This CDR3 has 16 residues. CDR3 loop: CASSLTPLAGDDEQFF. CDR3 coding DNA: TGTGCCAGCAGCTTAACGCCCCTAGCGGGGGACGATGAGCAGTTCTTC.

DNA for the CDR3: TGTGCCAGCAGCCCCGGAGTGGGCTACGAGCAGTACTTC. Amino acid sequence: CASSPGVGYEQYF. The rearrangement joins TRBV5-6 to TRBJ2-7, with D hard to call. CDR1 and CDR2 from the germline V gene are SGHDT and YYEEEE. The CDR3 is made up of 13 amino acids. V was cut by 4 bases and J by 3 bases, with 11 bases left in between.

The CDR3 nucleotides read TGTGCCAGCAGCGTAGTCAGTCCCGCCGGGGAGCTGTTTTTT. This encodes CASSVVSPAGELFF. This sequence joins TRBV9 and TRBJ2-2, with D hard to call. This CDR3 is 14 amino acids long. Germline assignment: CDR1 SGDLS and CDR2 YYNGEE. The germline V and J ends were trimmed by 0 bases and 6 bases, with 9 bases remaining between them.

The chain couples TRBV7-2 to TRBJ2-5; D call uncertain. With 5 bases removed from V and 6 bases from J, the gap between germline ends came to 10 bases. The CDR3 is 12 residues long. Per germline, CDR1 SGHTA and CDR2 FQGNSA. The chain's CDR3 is CASSLIRQTQYF. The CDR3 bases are TGTGCCAGCAGCCTTATCAGGCAGACCCAGTACTTC.

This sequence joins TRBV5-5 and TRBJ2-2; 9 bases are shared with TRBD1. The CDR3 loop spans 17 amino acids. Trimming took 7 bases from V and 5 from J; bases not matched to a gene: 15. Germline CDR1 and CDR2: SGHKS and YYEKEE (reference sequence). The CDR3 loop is CASSWTGAYPPTGELFF. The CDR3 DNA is TGTGCCAGCTCGTGGACAGGGGCCTACCCACCAACCGGGGAGCTGTTTTTT.

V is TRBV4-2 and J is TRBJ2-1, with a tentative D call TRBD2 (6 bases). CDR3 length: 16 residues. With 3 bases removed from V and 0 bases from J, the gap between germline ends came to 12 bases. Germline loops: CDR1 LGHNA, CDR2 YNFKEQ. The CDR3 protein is CASSHRTKSSYNEQFF. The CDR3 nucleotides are TGTGCCAGCAGCCACAGGACTAAAAGCTCCTACAATGAGCAGTTCTTC.

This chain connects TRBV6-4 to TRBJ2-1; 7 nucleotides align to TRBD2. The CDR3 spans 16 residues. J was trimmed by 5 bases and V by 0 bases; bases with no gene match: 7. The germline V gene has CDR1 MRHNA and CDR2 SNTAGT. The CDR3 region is CASSDSKRGDHNEQFF. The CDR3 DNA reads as TGTGCCAGCAGTGACTCGAAACGGGGGGATCACAATGAGCAGTTCTTC.

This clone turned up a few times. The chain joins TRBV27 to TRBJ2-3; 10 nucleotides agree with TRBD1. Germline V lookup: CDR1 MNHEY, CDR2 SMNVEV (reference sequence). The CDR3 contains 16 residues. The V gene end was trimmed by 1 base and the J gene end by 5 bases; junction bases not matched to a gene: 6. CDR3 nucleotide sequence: TGTGCCAGCAGTTTATTGGGGGACAGGGGTGTAGATACGCAGTATTTT. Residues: CASSLLGDRGVDTQYF.

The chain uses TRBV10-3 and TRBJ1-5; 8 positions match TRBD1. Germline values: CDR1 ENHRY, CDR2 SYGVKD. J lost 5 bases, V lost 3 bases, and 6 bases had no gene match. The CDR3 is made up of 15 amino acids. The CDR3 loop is CAISEGRGHDQPQHF. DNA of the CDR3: TGTGCCATCAGTGAAGGCAGGGGGCATGATCAGCCCCAGCATTTT.

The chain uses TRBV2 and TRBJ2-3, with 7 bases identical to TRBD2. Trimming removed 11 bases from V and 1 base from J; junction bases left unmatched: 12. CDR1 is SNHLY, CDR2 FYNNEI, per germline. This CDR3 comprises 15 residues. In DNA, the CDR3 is TGTGCCTCCGCTCTAGCTCGGGGGGGCACAGATACGCAGTATTTT. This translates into CASALARGGTDTQYF.

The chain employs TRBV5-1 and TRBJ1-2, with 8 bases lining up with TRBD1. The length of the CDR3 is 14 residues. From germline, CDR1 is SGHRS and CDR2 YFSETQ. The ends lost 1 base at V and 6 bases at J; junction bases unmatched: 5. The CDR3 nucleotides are TGCGCCAGCAGCTTGTATGCAGGGGGCGATGGCTACACCTTC. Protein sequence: CASSLYAGGDGYTF.

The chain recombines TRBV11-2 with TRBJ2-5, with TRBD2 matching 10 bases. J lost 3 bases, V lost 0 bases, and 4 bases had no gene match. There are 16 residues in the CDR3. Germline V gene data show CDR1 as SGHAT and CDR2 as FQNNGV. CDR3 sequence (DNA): TGTGCCAGCAGCTTAGATCTTACTAGCGGGGAAGAGACCCAGTACTTC. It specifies CASSLDLTSGEETQYF.

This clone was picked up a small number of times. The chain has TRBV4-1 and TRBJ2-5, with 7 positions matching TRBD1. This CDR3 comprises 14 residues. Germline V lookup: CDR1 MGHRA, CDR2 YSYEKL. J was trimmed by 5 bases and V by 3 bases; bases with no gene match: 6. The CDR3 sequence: CASSQQTGKETQYF. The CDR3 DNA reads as TGCGCCAGCAGCCAGCAGACAGGGAAGGAGACCCAGTACTTC.

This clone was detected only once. In nucleotides, the CDR3 is TGTGCCAGTAGTATTCTGACCGGACAGGGGAAAAACATTCAGTACTTC. Translated, it gives CASSILTGQGKNIQYF. The chain links TRBV19 to TRBJ2-4; 9 nucleotides align to TRBD1. Germline V gene sequence: CDR1 LNHDA, CDR2 SQIVND (reference sequence). Losses at the gene ends were 3 bases for V and 4 bases for J; bases not matched to a gene: 7. This CDR3 has 16 amino acids.

As DNA, the CDR3 is TGTGCCAGCAGTCAATCCGGGGATCCGGGGGGGGAGCAGTACTTC. Protein sequence: CASSQSGDPGGEQYF. V and J are TRBV2 and TRBJ2-7, with 8 positions matching TRBD2. V was clipped by 5 bases and J by 7 bases; unmatched bases: 13. CDR3 size: 15 residues. The V gene's germline CDR1 is SNHLY and CDR2 FYNNEI. The full variable domain, its missing parts supplied by reference TRBV2 and TRBJ2-7, is EPEVTQTPSHQVTQMGQEVILRCVPISNHLYFYWYRQILGQKVEFLVSFYNNEISEKSEIFDDQFSVERPDGSNFTLKIRSTKLEDSAMYFCASSQSGDPGGEQYFGPGTRLTVT.

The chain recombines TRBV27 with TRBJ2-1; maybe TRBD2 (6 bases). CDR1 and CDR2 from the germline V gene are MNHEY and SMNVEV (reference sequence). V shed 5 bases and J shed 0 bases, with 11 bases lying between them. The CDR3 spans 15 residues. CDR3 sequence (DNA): TGTGCCAGCAGTCCCGGAGGGATCTCCTACAATGAGCAGTTCTTC. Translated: CASSPGGISYNEQFF.

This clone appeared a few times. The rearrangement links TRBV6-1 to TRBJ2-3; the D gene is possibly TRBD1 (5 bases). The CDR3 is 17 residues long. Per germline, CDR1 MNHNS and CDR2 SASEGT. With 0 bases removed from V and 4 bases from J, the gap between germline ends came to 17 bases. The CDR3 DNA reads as TGTGCCAGCAGTGAAGCAGTAACAGGTCATGGTTCAGATACGCAGTATTTT. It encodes CASSEAVTGHGSDTQYF.

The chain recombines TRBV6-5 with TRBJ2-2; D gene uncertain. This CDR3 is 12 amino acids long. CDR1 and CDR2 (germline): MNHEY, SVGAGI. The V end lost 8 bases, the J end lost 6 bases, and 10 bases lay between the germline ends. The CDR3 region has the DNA TGTGCCAGCCGTGAGTCGGCCGGGGAGCTGTTTTTT. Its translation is CASRESAGELFF.

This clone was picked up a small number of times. In DNA form, the CDR3 reads TGTGCCAGCAGGCGACTAGCGGAACTCACAGATACGCAGTATTTT. Translation: CASRRLAELTDTQYF. This rearrangement joins TRBV27 to TRBJ2-3; 9 positions match TRBD2. This CDR3 is 15 amino acids long. Germline CDR1 MNHEY, CDR2 SMNVEV (reference sequence). Losses at the gene ends were 6 bases for V and 2 bases for J; bases not matched to a gene: 6.

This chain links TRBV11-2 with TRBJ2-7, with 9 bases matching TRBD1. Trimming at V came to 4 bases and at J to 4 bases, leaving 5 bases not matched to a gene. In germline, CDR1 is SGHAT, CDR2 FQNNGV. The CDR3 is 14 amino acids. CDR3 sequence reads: CASSSGTGSYEQYF. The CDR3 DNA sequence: TGTGCCAGCAGCTCCGGGACAGGGTCTTACGAGCAGTACTTC.

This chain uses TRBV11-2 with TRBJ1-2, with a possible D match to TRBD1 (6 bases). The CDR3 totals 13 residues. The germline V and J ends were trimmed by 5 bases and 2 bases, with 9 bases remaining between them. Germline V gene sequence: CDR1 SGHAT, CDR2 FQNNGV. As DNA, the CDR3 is TGTGCCAGCAGCACTGGACAGAACTATGGCTACACCTTC. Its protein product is CASSTGQNYGYTF.

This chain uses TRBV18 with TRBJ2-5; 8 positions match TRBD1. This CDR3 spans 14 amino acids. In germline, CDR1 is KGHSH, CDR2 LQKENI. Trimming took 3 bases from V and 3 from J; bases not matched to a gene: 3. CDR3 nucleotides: TGTGCCAGCTCACCCGAGACAGGGGAAGAGACCCAGTACTTC. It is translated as CASSPETGEETQYF.

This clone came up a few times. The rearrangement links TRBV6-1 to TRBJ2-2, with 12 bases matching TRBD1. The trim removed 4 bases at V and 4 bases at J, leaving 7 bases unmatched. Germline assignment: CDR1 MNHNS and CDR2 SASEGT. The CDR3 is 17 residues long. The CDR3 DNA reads TGTGCCAGCAGTGGGGGACAGGGGGCAGGGGGCACCGGGGAGCTGTTTTTT. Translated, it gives CASSGGQGAGGTGELFF.

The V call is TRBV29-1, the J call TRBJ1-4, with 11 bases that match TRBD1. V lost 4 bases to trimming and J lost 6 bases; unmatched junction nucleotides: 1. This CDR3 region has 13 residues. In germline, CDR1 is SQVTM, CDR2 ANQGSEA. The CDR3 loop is CSVGTGGDEKLFF. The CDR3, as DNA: TGCAGCGTTGGGACAGGGGGCGATGAAAAACTGTTTTTT.

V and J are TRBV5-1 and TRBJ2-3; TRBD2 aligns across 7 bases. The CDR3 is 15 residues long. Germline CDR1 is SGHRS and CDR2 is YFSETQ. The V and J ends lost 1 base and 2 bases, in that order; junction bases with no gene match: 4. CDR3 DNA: TGCGCCAGCAGCTTGCGCGGGGACTACACAGATACGCAGTATTTT. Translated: CASSLRGDYTDTQYF.

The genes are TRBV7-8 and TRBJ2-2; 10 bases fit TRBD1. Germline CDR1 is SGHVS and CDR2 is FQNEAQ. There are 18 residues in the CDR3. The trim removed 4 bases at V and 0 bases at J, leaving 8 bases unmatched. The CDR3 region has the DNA TGTGCCAGCAGCTCTGGACAGGGGGGTAGACCGAACACCGGGGAGCTGTTTTTT. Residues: CASSSGQGGRPNTGELFF.

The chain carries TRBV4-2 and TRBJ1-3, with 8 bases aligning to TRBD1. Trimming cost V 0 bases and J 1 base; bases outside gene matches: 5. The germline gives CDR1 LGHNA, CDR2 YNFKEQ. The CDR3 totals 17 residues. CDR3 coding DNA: TGTGCCAGCAGCCAAGATCAGGGGGCAAGGTCTGGAAACACCATATATTTT. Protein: CASSQDQGARSGNTIYF.

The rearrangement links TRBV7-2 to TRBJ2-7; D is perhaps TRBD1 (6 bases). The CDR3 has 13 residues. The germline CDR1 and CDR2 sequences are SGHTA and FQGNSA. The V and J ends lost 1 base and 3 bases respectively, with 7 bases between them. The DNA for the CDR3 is TGTGCCAGCAGCTTAGAACAGGGCTACGAGCAGTACTTC. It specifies CASSLEQGYEQYF. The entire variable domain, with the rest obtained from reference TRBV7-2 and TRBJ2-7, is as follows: GAGVSQSPSNKVTEKGKDVELRCDPISGHTALYWYRQSLGQGLEFLIYFQGNSAPDKSGLPSDRFSAERTGGSVSTLTIQRTQQEDSAVYLCASSLEQGYEQYFGPGTRLTVT.